Given below is one T cell receptor beta chain in context. Antigen unknown. The sample is drawn from a study of T cell responses to AZD1222 COVID-19 vaccine. At the level of the study: Second-dose recipients at about 4 or about 12 weeks were treated as one pooled group. Regarding the study as a whole: Spike-wide vaccine-associated CD4 TCRs dominated at 160-218 and 743-854. Clonal diversity was possibly underestimated, and white British individuals and females predominated among donors. Unmutated regions of variants are reportedly targeted by nearly half of spike-specific TCRs.

J lost 11 bases, V lost 8 bases, and 4 bases had no gene match. CDR3 length equals 11 residues. The protocol was immunoSEQ multiplex PCR, while the TCRdb copy is restricted to in-frame clones and leaves out a portion. The sample has 95,000 to 100,000 clones; more than 75% are singletons. The chain is built from TRBV12-3 or TRBV12-4 and TRBJ2-1, with 9 bases fitting TRBD2. The source is an adult in good health. The material was peripheral blood, obtained on day 0 of AZD1222 vaccination. CDR3: CASDSSGKQFF. Here the CDR3 DNA reads TGTGCCAGCGACTCTAGCGGGAAGCAGTTCTTC.